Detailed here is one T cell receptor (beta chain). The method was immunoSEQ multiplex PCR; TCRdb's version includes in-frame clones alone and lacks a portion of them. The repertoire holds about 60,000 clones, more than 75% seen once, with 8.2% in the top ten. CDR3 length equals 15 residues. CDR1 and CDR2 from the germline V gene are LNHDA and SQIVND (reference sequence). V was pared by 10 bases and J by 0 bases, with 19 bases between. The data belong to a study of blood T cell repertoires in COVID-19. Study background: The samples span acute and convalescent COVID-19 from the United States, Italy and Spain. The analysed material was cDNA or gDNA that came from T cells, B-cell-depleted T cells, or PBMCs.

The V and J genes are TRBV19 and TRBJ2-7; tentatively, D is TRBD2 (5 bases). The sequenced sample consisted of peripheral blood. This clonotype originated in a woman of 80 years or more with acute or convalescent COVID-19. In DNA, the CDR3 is TGTGCCACTAAGGTGGACGGACTGAGCTCCTACGAGCAGTACTTC. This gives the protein CATKVDGLSSYEQYF.